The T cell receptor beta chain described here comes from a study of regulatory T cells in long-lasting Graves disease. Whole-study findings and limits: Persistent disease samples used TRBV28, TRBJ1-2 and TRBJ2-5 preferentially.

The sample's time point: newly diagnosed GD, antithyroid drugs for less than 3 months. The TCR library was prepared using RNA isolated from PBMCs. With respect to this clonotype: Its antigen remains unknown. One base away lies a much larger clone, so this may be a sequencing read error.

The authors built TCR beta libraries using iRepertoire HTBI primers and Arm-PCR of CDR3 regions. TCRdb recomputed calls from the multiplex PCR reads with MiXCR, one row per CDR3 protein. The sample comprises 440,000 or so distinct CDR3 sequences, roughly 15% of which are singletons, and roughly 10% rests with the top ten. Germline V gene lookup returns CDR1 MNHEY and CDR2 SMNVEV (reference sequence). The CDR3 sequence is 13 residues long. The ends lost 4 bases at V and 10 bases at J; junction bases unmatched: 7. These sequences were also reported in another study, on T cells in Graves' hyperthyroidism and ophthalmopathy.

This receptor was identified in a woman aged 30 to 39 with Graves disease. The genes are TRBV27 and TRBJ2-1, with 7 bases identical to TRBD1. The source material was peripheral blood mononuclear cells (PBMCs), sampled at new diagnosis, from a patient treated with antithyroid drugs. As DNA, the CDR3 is TGTGCCAGCAGTTGGGACAGCTCTCTCGAGCAGTTCTTC. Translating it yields CASSWDSSLEQFF.